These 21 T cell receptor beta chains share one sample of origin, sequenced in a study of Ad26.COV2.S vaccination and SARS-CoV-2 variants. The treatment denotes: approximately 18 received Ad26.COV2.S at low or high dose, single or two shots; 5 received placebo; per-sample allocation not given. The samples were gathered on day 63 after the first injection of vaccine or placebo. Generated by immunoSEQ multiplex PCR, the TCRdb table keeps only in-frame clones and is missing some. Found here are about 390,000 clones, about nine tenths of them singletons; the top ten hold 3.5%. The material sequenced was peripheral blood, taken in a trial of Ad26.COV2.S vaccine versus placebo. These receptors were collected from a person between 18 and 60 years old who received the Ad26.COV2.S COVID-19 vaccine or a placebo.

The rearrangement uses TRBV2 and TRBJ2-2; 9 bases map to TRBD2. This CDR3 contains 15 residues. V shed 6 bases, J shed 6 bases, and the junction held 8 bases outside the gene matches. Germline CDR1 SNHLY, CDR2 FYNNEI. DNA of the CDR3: TGTGCCAGCAGACTTGCGGGGGGGTACTCCGGGGAGCTGTTTTTT. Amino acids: CASRLAGGYSGELFF. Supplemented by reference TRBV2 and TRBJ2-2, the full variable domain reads EPEVTQTPSHQVTQMGQEVILRCVPISNHLYFYWYRQILGQKVEFLVSFYNNEISEKSEIFDDQFSVERPDGSNFTLKIRSTKLEDSAMYFCASRLAGGYSGELFFGEGSRLTVL.

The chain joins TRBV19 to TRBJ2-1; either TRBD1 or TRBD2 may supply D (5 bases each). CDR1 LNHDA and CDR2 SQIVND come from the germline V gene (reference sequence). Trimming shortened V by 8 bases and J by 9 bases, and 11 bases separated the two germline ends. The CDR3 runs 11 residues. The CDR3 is CASRGAGEQFF. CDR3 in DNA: TGTGCCAGTCGAGGGGCGGGTGAGCAGTTCTTC.

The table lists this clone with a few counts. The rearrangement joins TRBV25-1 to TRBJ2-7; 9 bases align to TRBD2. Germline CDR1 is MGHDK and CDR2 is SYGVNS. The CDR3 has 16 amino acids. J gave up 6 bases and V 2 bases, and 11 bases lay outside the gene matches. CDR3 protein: CASSETSLAGFAEQYF. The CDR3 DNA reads TGTGCCAGCAGTGAAACCTCCCTAGCGGGGTTTGCCGAGCAGTACTTC.

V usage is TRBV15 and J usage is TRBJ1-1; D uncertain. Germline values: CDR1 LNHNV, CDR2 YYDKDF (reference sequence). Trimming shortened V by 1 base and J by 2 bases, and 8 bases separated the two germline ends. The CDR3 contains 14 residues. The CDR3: CATSRARVNTEAFF. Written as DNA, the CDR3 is TGTGCCACCAGCAGAGCACGGGTTAACACTGAAGCTTTCTTT. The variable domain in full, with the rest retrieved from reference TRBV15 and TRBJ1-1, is DAMVIQNPRYQVTQFGKPVTLSCSQTLNHNVMYWYQQKSSQAPKLLFHYYDKDFNNEADTPDNFQSRRPNTSFCFLDIRSPGLGDTAMYLCATSRARVNTEAFFGQGTRLTVV.

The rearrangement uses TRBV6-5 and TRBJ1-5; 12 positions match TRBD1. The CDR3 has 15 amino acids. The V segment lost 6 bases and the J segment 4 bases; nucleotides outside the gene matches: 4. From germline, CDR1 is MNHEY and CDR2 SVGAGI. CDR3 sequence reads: CASSGTGGDNQPQHF. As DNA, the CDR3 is TGTGCCAGCAGCGGGACAGGGGGCGATAATCAGCCCCAGCATTTT.

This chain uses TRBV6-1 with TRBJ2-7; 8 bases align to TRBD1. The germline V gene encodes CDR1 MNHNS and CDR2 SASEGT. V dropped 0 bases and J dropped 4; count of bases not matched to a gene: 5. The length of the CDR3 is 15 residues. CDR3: CASSEAQDRVYEQYF. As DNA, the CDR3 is TGTGCCAGCAGTGAAGCGCAGGACAGGGTTTACGAGCAGTACTTC.

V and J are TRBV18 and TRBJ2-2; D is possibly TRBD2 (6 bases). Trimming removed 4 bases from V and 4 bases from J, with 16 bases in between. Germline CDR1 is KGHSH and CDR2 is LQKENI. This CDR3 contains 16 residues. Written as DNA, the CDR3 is TGTGCCAGCTCACGCCCCACGGGGGTCGGCACCGGGGAGCTGTTTTTT. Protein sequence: CASSRPTGVGTGELFF.

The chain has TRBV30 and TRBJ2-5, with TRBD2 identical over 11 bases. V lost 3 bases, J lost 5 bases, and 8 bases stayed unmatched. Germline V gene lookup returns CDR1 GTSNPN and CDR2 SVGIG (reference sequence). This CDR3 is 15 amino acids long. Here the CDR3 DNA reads TGTGCCTGGAGAGGTAGCGGGGGGGCGACGGAGACCCAGTACTTC. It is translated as CAWRGSGGATETQYF.

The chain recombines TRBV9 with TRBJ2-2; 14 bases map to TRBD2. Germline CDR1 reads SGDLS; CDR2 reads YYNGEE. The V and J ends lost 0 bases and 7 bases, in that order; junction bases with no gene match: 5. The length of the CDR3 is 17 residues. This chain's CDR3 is CASSVAGLAGGVGELFF. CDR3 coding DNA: TGTGCCAGCAGCGTAGCTGGACTAGCGGGGGGAGTCGGGGAGCTGTTTTTT.

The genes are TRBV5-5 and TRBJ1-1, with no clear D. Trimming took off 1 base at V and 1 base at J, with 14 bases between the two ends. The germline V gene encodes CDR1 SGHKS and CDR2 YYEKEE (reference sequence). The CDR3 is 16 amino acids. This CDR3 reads CASSLRRAAENTEAFF. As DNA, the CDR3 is TGTGCCAGCAGCTTGAGGAGGGCGGCGGAGAACACTGAAGCTTTCTTT.

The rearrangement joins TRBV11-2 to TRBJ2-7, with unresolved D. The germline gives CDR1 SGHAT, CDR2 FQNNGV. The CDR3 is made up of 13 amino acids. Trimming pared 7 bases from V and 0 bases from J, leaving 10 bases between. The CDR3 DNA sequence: TGTGCCAGCAACCCGCACAGCTCCTACGAGCAGTACTTC. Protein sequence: CASNPHSSYEQYF.

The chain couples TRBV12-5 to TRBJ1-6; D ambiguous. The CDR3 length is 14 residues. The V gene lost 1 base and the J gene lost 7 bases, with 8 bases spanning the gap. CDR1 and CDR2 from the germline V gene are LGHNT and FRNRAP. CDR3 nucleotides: TGTGCTAGTGGTTTGGGCTTACTCAATTCACCCCTCCACTTT. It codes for CASGLGLLNSPLHF.

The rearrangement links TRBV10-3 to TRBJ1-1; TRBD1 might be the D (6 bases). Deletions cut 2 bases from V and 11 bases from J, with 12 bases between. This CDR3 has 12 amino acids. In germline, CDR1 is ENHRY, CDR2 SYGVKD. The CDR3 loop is CAISEAQGRAFF. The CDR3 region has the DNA TGTGCCATCAGTGAGGCCCAGGGGCGGGCTTTCTTT.

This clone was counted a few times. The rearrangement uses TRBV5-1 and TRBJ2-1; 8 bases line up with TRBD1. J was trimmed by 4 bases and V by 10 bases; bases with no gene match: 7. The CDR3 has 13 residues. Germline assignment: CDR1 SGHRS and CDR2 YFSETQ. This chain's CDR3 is CASTGVGYNEQFF. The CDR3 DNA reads TGCGCCTCGACAGGGGTTGGGTACAATGAGCAGTTCTTC.

This CDR3 reads CASSPRGGQSTGELFF. The DNA of the CDR3 is TGTGCCAGCAGCCCAAGAGGGGGACAATCGACCGGGGAGCTGTTTTTT. This chain joins TRBV9 and TRBJ2-2; D is perhaps TRBD1 (6 bases). Trimming stripped 4 bases from V and 5 bases from J, with 18 bases between. The germline gives CDR1 SGDLS, CDR2 YYNGEE. The CDR3 is made up of 16 amino acids.

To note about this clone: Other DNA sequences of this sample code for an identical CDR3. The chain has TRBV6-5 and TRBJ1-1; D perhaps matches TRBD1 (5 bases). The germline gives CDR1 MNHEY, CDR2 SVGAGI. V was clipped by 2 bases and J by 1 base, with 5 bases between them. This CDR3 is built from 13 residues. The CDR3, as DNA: TGTGCCAGCAGTTACGGACAGAACACTGAAGCTTTCTTT. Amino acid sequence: CASSYGQNTEAFF.

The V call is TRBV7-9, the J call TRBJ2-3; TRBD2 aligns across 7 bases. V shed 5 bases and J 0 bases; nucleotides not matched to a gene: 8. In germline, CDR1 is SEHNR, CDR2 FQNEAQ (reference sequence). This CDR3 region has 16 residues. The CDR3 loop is CASSRLAGYSTDTQYF. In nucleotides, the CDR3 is TGTGCCAGCAGCCGCTTAGCGGGCTATAGCACAGATACGCAGTATTTT. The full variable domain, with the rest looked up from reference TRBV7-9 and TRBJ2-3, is DTGVSQNPRHKITKRGQNVTFRCDPISEHNRLYWYRQTLGQGPEFLTYFQNEAQLEKSRLLSDRFSAERPKGSFSTLEIQRTEQGDSAMYLCASSRLAGYSTDTQYFGPGTRLTVL.

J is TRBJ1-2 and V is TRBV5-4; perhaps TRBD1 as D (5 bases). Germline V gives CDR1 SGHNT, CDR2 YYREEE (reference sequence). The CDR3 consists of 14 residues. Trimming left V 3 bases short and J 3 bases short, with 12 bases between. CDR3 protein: CASSSGGSDYGYTF. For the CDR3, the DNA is TGTGCCAGCAGCTCGGGGGGAAGTGACTATGGCTACACCTTC.

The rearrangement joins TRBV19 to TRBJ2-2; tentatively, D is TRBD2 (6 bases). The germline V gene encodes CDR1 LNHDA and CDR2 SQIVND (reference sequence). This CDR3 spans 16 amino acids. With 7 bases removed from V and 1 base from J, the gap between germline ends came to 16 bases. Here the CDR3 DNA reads TGTGCCAGTACCCCTCTGGGCGGGGAGAACACCGGGGAGCTGTTTTTT. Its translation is CASTPLGGENTGELFF.

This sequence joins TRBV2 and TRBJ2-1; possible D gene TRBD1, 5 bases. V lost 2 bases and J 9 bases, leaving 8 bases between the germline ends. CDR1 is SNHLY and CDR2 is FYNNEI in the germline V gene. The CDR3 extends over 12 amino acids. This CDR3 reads CASSELGLEQFF. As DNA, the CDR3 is TGTGCCAGCAGTGAATTGGGGCTTGAGCAGTTCTTC. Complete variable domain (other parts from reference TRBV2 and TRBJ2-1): EPEVTQTPSHQVTQMGQEVILRCVPISNHLYFYWYRQILGQKVEFLVSFYNNEISEKSEIFDDQFSVERPDGSNFTLKIRSTKLEDSAMYFCASSELGLEQFFGPGTRLTVL.

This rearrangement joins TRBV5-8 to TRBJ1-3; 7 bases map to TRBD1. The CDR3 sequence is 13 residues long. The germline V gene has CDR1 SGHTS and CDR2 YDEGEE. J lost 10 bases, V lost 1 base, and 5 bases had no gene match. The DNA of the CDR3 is TGTGCCAGCAGCTTGTACAGGGGAGGAACCATATATTTT. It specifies CASSLYRGGTIYF.